This TCR beta chain originates from a study of T cell clonality in common variable immunodeficiency. This CDR3 has 15 residues. Germline V gene data show CDR1 as SGDLS and CDR2 as YYNGEE. Trimming at V came to 3 bases and at J to 7 bases, leaving 9 bases not matched to a gene. The repertoire was sequenced with immunoSEQ multiplex PCR; TCRdb's copy has only in-frame clones and lacks some. The repertoire has some 50,000 clones, none seen only once; the ten largest take about 2%. This clone was seen ten or more times. What it recognizes is unknown. With the read ending 3 residues before the CDR3 end, the germline J gene is used to fill in that end. Study findings and constraints: What drives increased CVID clonality needs T cell subpopulation sequencing. In common variable immunodeficiency, TCR beta chains reportedly carried fewer deletions and N-nucleotide insertions. CVID subjects had higher TCRbeta clonality than healthy controls, most marked in about a third.

The V gene is TRBV9, the J gene TRBJ2-2; 7 bases fit TRBD2. This receptor was taken from a person between 18 and 75 years old in good health. The source material was peripheral blood mononuclear cells. The sequenced CDR3 bases are TGTGCCAGCAGCGCCCGGGACTACCCAATCGGGGAG. This codes for CASSARDYPIGE. The entire CDR3 is CASSARDYPIGELFF.